These 5 T cell receptor beta chains share one sample of origin, sequenced in a study of control samples from healthy donors and cancer patients. Sequenced by immunoSEQ multiplex PCR; TCRdb stores in-frame clones only, minus some. The sample consists of roughly 130,000 clones, about 91% of them appearing once. The sample consisted of blood. The receptors originated from a man aged 18 to 30 in good health.

The chain combines TRBV11-2 with TRBJ1-5; D is unclear. Germline V CDR1 and CDR2: SGHAT, FQNNGV. This CDR3 has 14 residues. V gave up 5 bases and J gave up 2 bases, with 10 bases separating them. The CDR3 is CASSNGVRNQPQHF. In DNA, the CDR3 is TGTGCCAGCAGCAATGGGGTGCGCAATCAGCCCCAGCATTTT.

This clone has only one observation. The genes are TRBV29-1 and TRBJ1-1; maybe TRBD1 (5 bases). The V gene's germline CDR1 is SQVTM and CDR2 ANQGSEA. The CDR3 contains 11 residues. Trimming pared 3 bases from V and 5 bases from J, leaving 7 bases between. CDR3 region: CSVERTTEAFF. CDR3 sequence (DNA): TGCAGCGTTGAGAGGACAACTGAAGCTTTCTTT.

The V call is TRBV5-1, the J call TRBJ1-1, with TRBD1 matching 9 bases. V lost 5 bases and J lost 7; bases outside the gene matches: 9. The germline gives CDR1 SGHRS, CDR2 YFSETQ. CDR3 length: 14 amino acids. The CDR3 DNA is TGCGCCAGCAGATCAGGGACAGGGCTGGTTGAAGCTTTCTTT. It is translated as CASRSGTGLVEAFF.

The J gene is TRBJ1-4, the V gene TRBV6-6; no definite D call. CDR1 is MNHNY, CDR2 SVGAGI, per germline (reference sequence). This CDR3 contains 16 residues. V was shortened by 0 bases and J by 4 bases, with 12 bases between the two germline ends. CDR3 nucleotides: TGTGCCAGCAGTTACTCGACGGCGGATATTAATGAAAAACTGTTTTTT. Its translation is CASSYSTADINEKLFF.

Comments on this clone: The junction departs from the called germline gene at one end, perhaps through a read error. The rearrangement links TRBV10-1 to TRBJ1-1; D is undetermined. Germline V CDR1 and CDR2: WNHNN, SYGVQD (reference sequence). This CDR3 is built from 13 residues. The CDR3 loop reads CASSESTRGKAVF. For the CDR3, the DNA is TGCGCCAGCAGTGAGTCGACTCGCGGGAAGGCTGTGTTT.